One and the same sample provided the 32 T cell receptor beta chains below, sequenced in a study of blood T cell repertoires in COVID-19. Data came from immunoSEQ multiplex PCR; TCRdb stores just in-frame clones and leaves some out. The sample holds about 210,000 clones, about 90% seen once. Sequenced input: peripheral blood. The receptors derive from a man aged 25-40 years with acute or convalescent COVID-19.

This clone was counted only a few times. The rearrangement uses TRBV4-1 and TRBJ1-6; no clear D. The V and J ends lost 1 base and 5 bases respectively, with 9 bases between them. The length of the CDR3 is 15 residues. The germline CDR1 and CDR2 sequences are MGHRA and YSYEKL. The CDR3: CASSQGQSDNSPLHF. CDR3 in DNA: TGCGCCAGCAGCCAAGGGCAGAGCGATAATTCACCCCTCCACTTT.

The V gene is TRBV2, the J gene TRBJ1-4; 9 bases map to TRBD1. This CDR3 spans 14 amino acids. J gave up 8 bases and V 8 bases, and 9 bases lay outside the gene matches. Per germline, CDR1 SNHLY and CDR2 FYNNEI. CDR3 sequence: CASVIRQGEEKLFF. CDR3 coding DNA: TGTGCCAGCGTTATACGACAGGGGGAGGAAAAACTGTTTTTT.

The V and J genes are TRBV19 and TRBJ2-1, with D maybe TRBD2 (6 bases). The CDR3 totals 15 residues. Looked up from germline, CDR1 is LNHDA and CDR2 is SQIVND (reference sequence). The CDR3 DNA sequence: TGTGCTACAAAGCCGGGACGTTCTAGGGGAGGTGAGCAGTTCTTC. This gives the protein CATKPGRSRGGEQFF.

The chain uses TRBV5-1 and TRBJ2-7; 10 bases fit TRBD2. Germline CDR1 and CDR2: SGHRS and YFSETQ. This CDR3 contains 14 residues. The V and J ends lost 3 bases and 4 bases, in that order; junction bases with no gene match: 4. The CDR3 is CASSWTSGTYEQYF. The CDR3 nucleotides read TGCGCCAGCAGCTGGACTAGCGGAACATACGAGCAGTACTTC.

The chain recombines TRBV27 with TRBJ1-1, with a weak D call TRBD1 (5 bases). With 6 bases removed from V and 5 bases from J, the gap between germline ends came to 13 bases. The germline V gene encodes CDR1 MNHEY and CDR2 SMNVEV (reference sequence). CDR3 length: 13 residues. The DNA for the CDR3 is TGTGCCAGCAGGGGACTGCAGCGGACTGAAGCTTTCTTT. Translating it yields CASRGLQRTEAFF.

About this clone itself: The sample has other DNA sequences that encode this CDR3 too. The V and J genes are TRBV28 and TRBJ1-5; the match to TRBD1 covers 7 bases. Germline-derived CDR1 and CDR2 are MDHEN and SYDVKM. The CDR3 has 13 amino acids. Trimming cost V 4 bases and J 4 bases; bases outside gene matches: 1. The CDR3 loop reads CASSYRGNQPQHF. The CDR3 nucleotides are TGTGCCAGCAGTTACAGGGGTAATCAGCCCCAGCATTTT.

This clone was observed many times. V gene TRBV7-8 combines with J gene TRBJ2-2; D is unclear. Between the trimmed V and J ends, which lost 2 bases and 4 bases, there was a span of 8 bases. The CDR3 is 14 residues long. Germline-derived CDR1 and CDR2 are SGHVS and FQNEAQ. This CDR3 is CASSLLEPTGELFF. The CDR3 DNA reads TGTGCCAGCAGCTTATTAGAGCCCACCGGGGAGCTGTTTTTT. The variable domain in full, completed from reference TRBV7-8 and TRBJ2-2, reads GAGVSQSPRYKVAKRGQDVALRCDPISGHVSLFWYQQALGQGPEFLTYFQNEAQLDKSGLPSDRFFAERPEGSVSTLKIQRTQQEDSAVYLCASSLLEPTGELFFGEGSRLTVL.

This chain uses TRBV29-1 with TRBJ2-3, with 12 nucleotides matching TRBD1. The trim removed 6 bases at V and 1 base at J, leaving 5 bases unmatched. The length of the CDR3 is 15 residues. Germline V CDR1 and CDR2: SQVTM, ANQGSEA. The CDR3 here is CSVGTGGSRTDTQYF. The CDR3 DNA sequence: TGCAGCGTGGGGACAGGGGGCTCTCGCACAGATACGCAGTATTTT.

The chain uses TRBV2 and TRBJ1-5; perhaps TRBD1 as D (5 bases). Deletions cut 5 bases from V and 5 bases from J, with 16 bases between. Germline CDR1 SNHLY, CDR2 FYNNEI. The CDR3 spans 15 residues. The CDR3 DNA reads as TGTGCCAGCAGTCACCGGGACTTGCTCGATCAGCCCCAGCATTTT. It is translated as CASSHRDLLDQPQHF. Based on the CDR3 plus reference TRBV2 and TRBJ1-5, the full variable domain is EPEVTQTPSHQVTQMGQEVILRCVPISNHLYFYWYRQILGQKVEFLVSFYNNEISEKSEIFDDQFSVERPDGSNFTLKIRSTKLEDSAMYFCASSHRDLLDQPQHFGDGTRLSIL.

The chain has TRBV30 and TRBJ2-7; 7 positions match TRBD1. The CDR3 sequence is 12 residues long. J was trimmed by 6 bases and V by 5 bases; bases with no gene match: 7. CDR1 GTSNPN and CDR2 SVGIG come from the germline V gene (reference sequence). CDR3 bases: TGTGCCTGGGGTCAACAGGGGATCGAGCAGTACTTC. Protein: CAWGQQGIEQYF.

The CDR3 spells CASSPHPVPGNTIYF. CDR3 bases: TGTGCCAGCAGTCCCCATCCAGTGCCGGGAAACACCATATATTTT. V is TRBV28 and J is TRBJ1-3; D unresolved. Per the germline V gene, CDR1 is MDHEN and CDR2 is SYDVKM. There are 15 residues in the CDR3. V gave up 5 bases and J gave up 4 bases, with 15 bases separating them.

J is TRBJ1-6 and V is TRBV7-9; the D gene is possibly TRBD1 (5 bases). Per germline, CDR1 SEHNR and CDR2 FQNEAQ (reference sequence). The V gene lost 5 bases and the J gene lost 6 bases, with 14 bases spanning the gap. CDR3 length: 15 amino acids. The CDR3 loop is CASSPRGQGNSPLHF. DNA of the CDR3: TGTGCCAGCAGCCCCCGAGGTCAGGGTAATTCACCCCTCCACTTT. The whole variable domain, remainder taken from reference TRBV7-9 and TRBJ1-6, is DTGVSQNPRHKITKRGQNVTFRCDPISEHNRLYWYRQTLGQGPEFLTYFQNEAQLEKSRLLSDRFSAERPKGSFSTLEIQRTEQGDSAMYLCASSPRGQGNSPLHFGNGTRLTVT.

The sample holds one count of this clone. The chain carries TRBV6-5 and TRBJ2-1; the D is unclear. CDR1 is MNHEY, CDR2 SVGAGI, per germline. The germline V and J ends were trimmed by 0 bases and 0 bases, with 6 bases remaining between them. This CDR3 is 15 amino acids long. For the CDR3, the DNA is TGTGCCAGCAGTTACTCACTTACCTCCTACAATGAGCAGTTCTTC. Amino acids: CASSYSLTSYNEQFF.

The chain employs TRBV10-3 and TRBJ2-7, with 10 bases lining up with TRBD1. Germline V CDR1 and CDR2: ENHRY, SYGVKD. The CDR3 sequence is 15 residues long. With 3 bases clipped from V and 3 bases from J, the junction kept 5 bases outside the gene matches. CDR3 in amino acids: CAISDRDRGIYEQYF. As DNA, the CDR3 is TGTGCCATCAGTGATAGGGACAGGGGAATCTACGAGCAGTACTTC.

In its sample, this clone was seen a few times. The chain couples TRBV5-1 to TRBJ1-6, with TRBD1 identical over 8 bases. The V gene end was trimmed by 4 bases and the J gene end by 10 bases; junction bases not matched to a gene: 16. CDR1 is SGHRS, CDR2 YFSETQ, per germline. There are 17 residues in the CDR3. CDR3 sequence: CASSASPGTGTRSPLHF. For the CDR3, the DNA is TGCGCCAGCAGCGCAAGTCCCGGGACAGGAACGAGATCACCCCTCCACTTT.

Of note for this clone: The sample has other DNA sequences that encode this CDR3 too. The chain recombines TRBV30 with TRBJ1-5; D is unresolved. The CDR3 sequence is 14 residues long. V lost 1 base to trimming and J lost 4 bases, with 11 bases between them. Germline V gene lookup returns CDR1 GTSNPN and CDR2 SVGIG (reference sequence). The CDR3 DNA sequence: TGTGCCTGGAGTGGCGGGGTGGGGAATCAGCCCCAGCATTTT. This encodes CAWSGGVGNQPQHF.

This sequence joins TRBV4-2 and TRBJ2-7; D remains ambiguous. CDR3 length equals 12 residues. With 1 base removed from V and 7 bases from J, the gap between germline ends came to 8 bases. Per germline, CDR1 LGHNA and CDR2 YNFKEQ. The CDR3 DNA sequence: TGTGCCAGCAGCCAAGGTTCTACGGAGCAGTACTTC. Translation: CASSQGSTEQYF.

This clone was picked up one time. The V gene is TRBV14, the J gene TRBJ2-3; TRBD2 is a possible D gene (7 bases). Trimming left V 5 bases short and J 4 bases short, with 13 bases between. The CDR3 contains 14 residues. The germline gives CDR1 SGHDN, CDR2 FVKESK. The CDR3 nucleotides read TGTGCCAGCAGCGAGCGGGACACGCCAGATACGCAGTATTTT. Translating it yields CASSERDTPDTQYF.

V gene TRBV3-1 (or the pseudogene TRBV3-2) combines with J gene TRBJ1-5, with no clear D. The CDR3 spans 15 residues. From germline, CDR1 is LGHDT and CDR2 YNNKEL (reference sequence). V was cut by 0 bases and J by 3 bases, with 9 bases left in between. CDR3 region: CASSQDAGPNQPQHF. The CDR3 DNA is TGTGCCAGCAGCCAAGATGCGGGCCCCAATCAGCCCCAGCATTTT.

The V and J genes are TRBV5-5 and TRBJ2-7; TRBD1 might be the D (6 bases). The germline V gene has CDR1 SGHKS and CDR2 YYEKEE (reference sequence). The CDR3 totals 15 residues. V shed 3 bases and J shed 2 bases, with 15 bases lying between them. CDR3 in amino acids: CASSSRTAYTYEQYF. DNA for the CDR3: TGTGCCAGCAGCTCTCGGACAGCTTATACCTACGAGCAGTACTTC.

V gene TRBV5-1 combines with J gene TRBJ2-5, with TRBD2 matching 9 bases. CDR3 length: 16 residues. Trimming removed 0 bases from V and 2 bases from J; junction bases left unmatched: 5. The germline V gene encodes CDR1 SGHRS and CDR2 YFSETQ. CDR3 in DNA: TGCGCCAGCAGCTTGGAGCCTAGCGGGGAACAAGAGACCCAGTACTTC. This sequence encodes CASSLEPSGEQETQYF.

Concerning this clone: Other DNA sequences in this specimen translate into the identical CDR3. The V call is TRBV10-3, the J call TRBJ1-2; TRBD1 matches 7 bases. J lost 4 bases, V lost 4 bases, and 0 bases had no gene match. From germline, CDR1 is ENHRY and CDR2 SYGVKD. The CDR3 loop spans 12 amino acids. CDR3: CAISGQGYGYTF. The CDR3 nucleotides read TGTGCCATCAGTGGACAGGGCTATGGCTACACCTTC.

J is TRBJ1-2 and V is TRBV6-6, with D possibly TRBD1 on 6 matching bases. V gave up 0 bases and J gave up 7 bases, with 12 bases separating them. Per the germline V gene, CDR1 is MNHNY and CDR2 is SVGAGI (reference sequence). This CDR3 has 14 residues. The DNA of the CDR3 is TGTGCCAGCAGTTACTCGTGGGGGCAAGGTGGCTACACCTTC. It encodes CASSYSWGQGGYTF.

The rearrangement links TRBV6-5 to TRBJ2-5; a weak D match, TRBD1 (7 bases). The CDR3 length is 14 residues. V was pared by 11 bases and J by 5 bases, with 21 bases between. Per germline, CDR1 MNHEY and CDR2 SVGAGI. The CDR3 coding sequence is TGTGCCCGGCAGGGGGGATTAATAGGGGAGACCCAGTACTTC. Residues: CARQGGLIGETQYF.

This chain uses TRBV5-1 with TRBJ1-3, with a possible D match to TRBD1 (6 bases). CDR3 length: 14 amino acids. Germline CDR1 reads SGHRS; CDR2 reads YFSETQ. Trimming took 5 bases from V and 3 from J, leaving 12 bases between them. The DNA of the CDR3 is TGCGCCAGCAGGCAGGGGAGTAGTGGAAACACCATATATTTT. Protein sequence: CASRQGSSGNTIYF.

J is TRBJ2-7 and V is TRBV18; 11 nucleotides align to TRBD2. J gave up 1 base and V 2 bases, and 10 bases lay outside the gene matches. Germline CDR1 is KGHSH and CDR2 is LQKENI. This CDR3 contains 18 residues. CDR3 residues: CASSPRKGLAAPSYEQYF. As DNA, the CDR3 is TGTGCCAGCTCACCAAGGAAGGGACTAGCGGCACCATCCTACGAGCAGTACTTC.

Comment on this clone: Other DNA sequences in this specimen translate into the identical CDR3. The J gene is TRBJ2-7, the V gene TRBV18; 8 nucleotides line up with TRBD1. This CDR3 spans 14 amino acids. Germline V lookup: CDR1 KGHSH, CDR2 LQKENI. J gave up 1 base and V 2 bases, and 1 base lay outside the gene matches. This chain's CDR3 is CASSPGTGSYEQYF. The CDR3 region has the DNA TGTGCCAGCTCACCAGGGACAGGATCCTACGAGCAGTACTTC.

The chain links TRBV2 to TRBJ1-2, with 7 bases that match TRBD1. V was pared by 8 bases and J by 4 bases, with 16 bases of the junction left unmatched. This CDR3 has 16 residues. Germline V gives CDR1 SNHLY, CDR2 FYNNEI. The DNA of the CDR3 is TGTGCCAGCCACCTAGATAGGGGGCTTCAGGGCTATGGCTACACCTTC. It specifies CASHLDRGLQGYGYTF.

The chain uses TRBV27 and TRBJ1-1; D remains unclear. The ends were cut back, 2 bases at V and 6 bases at J, with 10 bases in the middle. Germline V gene data show CDR1 as MNHEY and CDR2 as SMNVEV (reference sequence). This CDR3 region has 13 residues. The CDR3 coding sequence is TGTGCCAGCAGTTTAGTACGGGGATCTGAAGCTTTCTTT. Translation: CASSLVRGSEAFF.

This clone has just one count. This sequence joins TRBV9 and TRBJ2-1; 8 positions agree with TRBD2. This CDR3 contains 15 residues. The V segment lost 0 bases and the J segment 7 bases; nucleotides outside the gene matches: 6. Germline assignment: CDR1 SGDLS and CDR2 YYNGEE. CDR3 sequence: CASSVVAGKENEQFF. The DNA of the CDR3 is TGTGCCAGCAGCGTAGTAGCGGGAAAAGAGAATGAGCAGTTCTTC.

The rearrangement joins TRBV6-5 to TRBJ2-1, with D perhaps TRBD1 (6 bases). This CDR3 has 12 residues. CDR1 and CDR2 (germline): MNHEY, SVGAGI. Trimming cost V 6 bases and J 10 bases, with 13 bases left between them. The chain's CDR3 is CASRQGWEEQFF. As DNA, the CDR3 is TGTGCCAGCAGGCAGGGGTGGGAGGAGCAGTTCTTC.

The rearrangement links TRBV27 to TRBJ2-3; 10 bases line up with TRBD2. The CDR3 is 17 residues long. The V and J ends lost 3 bases and 0 bases, in that order; junction bases with no gene match: 6. CDR1 is MNHEY, CDR2 SMNVEV, per germline (reference sequence). CDR3 residues: CASSLSSGSPSTDTQYF. The CDR3 DNA is TGTGCCAGCAGTTTGTCTAGCGGGAGCCCTAGCACAGATACGCAGTATTTT.